Here is one T cell receptor (beta chain) with its context. The germline gives CDR1 GTSNPN, CDR2 SVGIG (reference sequence). V gave up 1 base and J gave up 7 bases, with 14 bases separating them. The length of the CDR3 is 14 residues. This sample is part of a study of blood T cell repertoires in COVID-19. Here immunoSEQ multiplex PCR was the method, and the copy in TCRdb shows in-frame clones only, minus some. The sample lists about 240,000 clones, around 83% seen once, with approximately 13% in the top ten. Sequencing was performed on peripheral blood. The chain employs TRBV30 and TRBJ1-5, with D possibly matching TRBD1 (6 bases). This clonotype originated in an older woman with active or convalescent COVID-19. The CDR3 loop reads CAWSGNTGSQPQHF. The CDR3, as DNA: TGTGCCTGGAGTGGCAACACAGGGAGCCAGCCCCAGCATTTT. Using reference TRBV30 and TRBJ1-5 for the parts outside the CDR3, the full variable domain is SQTIHQWPATLVQPVGSPLSLECTVEGTSNPNLYWYRQAAGRGLQLLFYSVGIGQISSEVPQNLSASRPQDRQFILSSKKLLLSDSGFYLCAWSGNTGSQPQHFGDGTRLSIL.